The clone carrying this TCR beta chain was recorded many times. The antigen remains undetermined. Profiled with immunoSEQ multiplex PCR; TCRdb holds only in-frame clones, not every one. This sample has roughly 24,000 clones, each found more than once. These data are taken from a study of T cells after posttransplantation cyclophosphamide. Study-wide points: Donor CD8+ memory clones often dominated recipient blood repertoires at later times. Blood and skin or GI T cell repertoires showed limited TRB overlap. Recipient CMV seropositivity and CMV reactivation strongly tracked TRB clonality.

The J segment lost 8 bases and the V segment lost 7 bases, leaving 19 bases of the junction unmatched. The CDR3 runs to 16 residues. Germline CDR1 MDHEN, CDR2 SYDVKM. On the day of bone marrow donation, the related graft donor provided peripheral blood. The chain couples TRBV28 to TRBJ1-2, with 7 nucleotides matching TRBD1. The sequence was obtained from a woman aged 60-75 years in good health, CMV-negative, and a related stem cell transplant donor. The source material was PBMCs. In DNA, the CDR3 is TGTGCCAGCACCCCGGGACGGGCAGGGGGGTCTTACGGCTACACCTTC. Protein sequence: CASTPGRAGGSYGYTF.